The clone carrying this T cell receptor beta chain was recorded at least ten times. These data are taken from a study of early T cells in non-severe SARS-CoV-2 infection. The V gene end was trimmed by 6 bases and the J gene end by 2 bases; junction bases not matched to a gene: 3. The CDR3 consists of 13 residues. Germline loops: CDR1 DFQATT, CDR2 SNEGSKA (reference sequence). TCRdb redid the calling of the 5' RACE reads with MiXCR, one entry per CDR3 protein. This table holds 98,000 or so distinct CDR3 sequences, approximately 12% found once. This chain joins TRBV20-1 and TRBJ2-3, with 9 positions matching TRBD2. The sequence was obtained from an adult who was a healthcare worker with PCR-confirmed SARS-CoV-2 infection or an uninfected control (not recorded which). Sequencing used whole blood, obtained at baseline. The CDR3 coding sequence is TGCAGTGCGCCTAGCGGGAACACAGATACGCAGTATTTT. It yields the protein CSAPSGNTDTQYF.